Listed here are 26 T cell receptor beta chains from one sample, sequenced in a study of blood T cell repertoires in COVID-19 (dated by TCRdb to 2020 to 2022). Library preparation employed the immunoSEQ multiplex PCR assay. TCRdb mirrors the immuneACCESS table, restricted to in-frame sequences. Some clones are absent from its copies; in checked studies, under half trace to an unresolved V gene, and the reason for the others is unknown. The sample table lists 150,000 to 200,000 clones, about 82% of them with a count of one. The ten largest clones add up to about 0.91% of the sample. The sequenced material came from peripheral blood. These receptors all stem from a man between 60 and 75 years old with COVID-19, enrolled during active disease.

The chain links TRBV27 to TRBJ2-7; 9 bases match TRBD2. With V trimmed by 7 bases and J by 5 bases, 12 bases remained unmatched. Germline-derived CDR1 and CDR2 are MNHEY and SMNVEV (reference sequence). The CDR3 is made up of 15 amino acids. The CDR3 region is CASTLGVAGVNEQYF. DNA of the CDR3: TGTGCCAGCACCCTAGGGGTAGCGGGAGTAAACGAGCAGTACTTC.

This clone was counted only a few times. The chain uses TRBV10-3 and TRBJ1-1, with 8 positions matching TRBD1. The ends lost 6 bases at V and 4 bases at J; junction bases unmatched: 7. The CDR3 length is 14 residues. The germline V gene has CDR1 ENHRY and CDR2 SYGVKD. The CDR3 region is CAISPGQGSTEAFF. In DNA form, the CDR3 reads TGTGCCATCAGCCCAGGACAGGGATCCACTGAAGCTTTCTTT.

The chain links TRBV7-9 to TRBJ1-1; D is undetermined. The germline gives CDR1 SEHNR, CDR2 FQNEAQ (reference sequence). Trimming removed 3 bases from V and 0 bases from J, with 8 bases in between. The CDR3 is made up of 14 amino acids. The CDR3 DNA reads TGTGCCAGCAGCTTTGCCAACATGAACACTGAAGCTTTCTTT. Its protein is CASSFANMNTEAFF.

The rearrangement uses TRBV3-1 (or the pseudogene TRBV3-2) and TRBJ2-1; TRBD1 matches at 9 bases. CDR3 length equals 16 residues. The germline V gene encodes CDR1 LGHDT and CDR2 YNNKEL (reference sequence). J was trimmed by 7 bases and V by 4 bases; bases with no gene match: 11. DNA of the CDR3: TGTGCCAGCAGCCGGGACAGGGCCCCTCTCGGGAATGAGCAGTTCTTC. Its translation: CASSRDRAPLGNEQFF.

DNA for the CDR3: TGTGCCATCAGTGTACGGCGGGCCGCCACAGATACGCAGTATTTT. It yields the protein CAISVRRAATDTQYF. The chain uses TRBV10-3 and TRBJ2-3, with D perhaps TRBD2 (5 bases). The V gene's germline CDR1 is ENHRY and CDR2 SYGVKD. Trimming stripped 4 bases from V and 2 bases from J, with 13 bases between. This CDR3 has 15 amino acids.

Only a few counts were recorded for this clone. V is TRBV5-1 and J is TRBJ1-2; 12 positions agree with TRBD1. V was pared by 4 bases and J by 4 bases, with 11 bases of the junction left unmatched. Germline CDR1 and CDR2: SGHRS and YFSETQ. The length of the CDR3 is 17 residues. CDR3 coding DNA: TGCGCCAGCAGCACGGGACAGGGGGCCTCCGGGAGCTATGGCTACACCTTC. Protein sequence: CASSTGQGASGSYGYTF.

This chain joins TRBV3-1 (or the pseudogene TRBV3-2) and TRBJ2-7; D unresolved. Germline V gene lookup returns CDR1 LGHDT and CDR2 YNNKEL (reference sequence). There are 15 residues in the CDR3. Trimming took 4 bases from V and 0 from J, leaving 13 bases between them. The chain's CDR3 is CASSRAGLFSYEQYF. The CDR3 DNA reads TGTGCCAGCAGCCGGGCAGGCCTCTTCTCCTACGAGCAGTACTTC.

This clone was counted once. The chain is built from TRBV4-1 and TRBJ2-3; D unclear. The CDR3 has 14 amino acids. Germline V gene data show CDR1 as MGHRA and CDR2 as YSYEKL. The V and J ends lost 1 base and 6 bases respectively, with 11 bases between them. The CDR3 loop reads CASSQGALADTQYF. The CDR3 DNA reads TGCGCCAGCAGCCAAGGGGCCCTGGCGGATACGCAGTATTTT.

This chain joins TRBV11-2 and TRBJ1-1; the D is unclear. Germline values: CDR1 SGHAT, CDR2 FQNNGV. Between the trimmed V and J ends, which lost 2 bases and 7 bases, there was a span of 11 bases. The CDR3 extends over 13 amino acids. CDR3 bases: TGTGCCAGCAGCTTAAGTGGTGGAGTTGAAGCTTTCTTT. Protein product: CASSLSGGVEAFF.

The V gene is TRBV10-2, the J gene TRBJ2-1, with TRBD2 matching 7 bases. Germline V gene sequence: CDR1 WSHSY, CDR2 SAAADI. V was clipped by 8 bases and J by 5 bases; unmatched bases: 12. The CDR3 contains 15 residues. CDR3 residues: CASSGSRLADNEQFF. CDR3 DNA sequence: TGCGCCAGCTCCGGCTCACGTCTAGCGGACAATGAGCAGTTCTTC.

The chain joins TRBV12-3 or TRBV12-4 to TRBJ1-2; 7 bases fit TRBD1. V lost 6 bases, J lost 8 bases, and 9 bases stayed unmatched. The length of the CDR3 is 13 residues. CDR3 in amino acids: CASSTGQYTGYTF. CDR3 coding DNA: TGTGCCAGCAGCACGGGACAGTATACCGGCTACACCTTC.

The chain links TRBV5-4 to TRBJ2-3; 14 bases match TRBD2. Germline lookup yields CDR1 SGHNT and CDR2 YYREEE (reference sequence). The CDR3 has 16 amino acids. Unmatched junction bases numbered 3, after V lost 3 bases and J lost 3 bases. CDR3 amino acids: CASSSGTSGRTDTQYF. CDR3 nucleotide sequence: TGTGCCAGCAGCTCTGGGACTAGCGGGAGAACAGATACGCAGTATTTT.

The V gene is TRBV3-1 (or the pseudogene TRBV3-2), the J gene TRBJ1-2, with 7 bases lining up with TRBD1. Germline V CDR1 and CDR2: LGHDT, YNNKEL (reference sequence). This CDR3 comprises 13 residues. The ends lost 2 bases at V and 8 bases at J; junction bases unmatched: 5. The CDR3 DNA reads as TGTGCCAGCAGCCAAACGGGACAGCTGGGCTACACCTTC. As protein: CASSQTGQLGYTF.

The rearrangement uses TRBV10-1 and TRBJ2-2; D perhaps matches TRBD1 (6 bases). This CDR3 is 14 amino acids long. Between the trimmed V and J ends, which lost 6 bases and 0 bases, there was a span of 8 bases. The germline CDR1 and CDR2 sequences are WNHNN and SYGVQD (reference sequence). The CDR3 is CASRDRSNTGELFF. CDR3 bases: TGCGCCAGCAGGGACAGATCGAACACCGGGGAGCTGTTTTTT.

The chain recombines TRBV28 with TRBJ2-7; a possible D gene is TRBD2 (5 bases). V lost 5 bases to trimming and J lost 0 bases, with 14 bases between them. The CDR3 is 15 amino acids. Germline V lookup: CDR1 MDHEN, CDR2 SYDVKM. The CDR3: CASSERNLTSYEQYF. The CDR3 DNA is TGTGCCAGCAGTGAGCGGAACCTAACCTCCTACGAGCAGTACTTC.

The chain employs TRBV28 and TRBJ1-6, with D unclear. Germline CDR1 is MDHEN and CDR2 is SYDVKM. V lost 2 bases to trimming and J lost 0 bases, with 5 bases between them. The CDR3 totals 15 residues. The DNA of the CDR3 is TGTGCCAGCAGTTTAGAGAGCTCCTATAATTCACCCCTCCACTTT. It is translated as CASSLESSYNSPLHF.

The genes are TRBV3-1 (or the pseudogene TRBV3-2) and TRBJ1-2; 9 bases align to TRBD1. Germline V CDR1 and CDR2: LGHDT, YNNKEL (reference sequence). CDR3 length: 15 amino acids. The V segment lost 4 bases and the J segment 4 bases; nucleotides outside the gene matches: 7. DNA for the CDR3: TGTGCCAGCAGCCTCCGAGGGGACAGGGTCTATGGCTACACCTTC. Protein product: CASSLRGDRVYGYTF.

Only a few counts were recorded for this clone. The chain employs TRBV5-1 and TRBJ1-4; D gene unclear. Germline lookup yields CDR1 SGHRS and CDR2 YFSETQ. Trimming shortened V by 0 bases and J by 13 bases, and 13 bases separated the two germline ends. The CDR3 totals 13 residues. CDR3 loop: CASSLDPGIGLFF. Here the CDR3 DNA reads TGCGCCAGCAGCTTGGATCCGGGTATAGGACTGTTTTTT.

V gene TRBV5-8 combines with J gene TRBJ1-5, with a tentative D call TRBD1 (6 bases). The germline V gene encodes CDR1 SGHTS and CDR2 YDEGEE. CDR3 length equals 16 residues. Between the trimmed V and J ends, which lost 0 bases and 6 bases, there was a span of 16 bases. The CDR3 protein is CASSLGTGGQGQPQHF. CDR3 DNA: TGTGCCAGCAGCTTGGGGACCGGGGGGCAGGGTCAGCCCCAGCATTTT. Full variable domain (outside the CDR3, taken from reference TRBV5-8 and TRBJ1-5): EAGVTQSPTHLIKTRGQQATLRCSPISGHTSVYWYQQALGLGLQFLLWYDEGEERNRGNFPPRFSGRQFPNYSSELNVNALELEDSALYLCASSLGTGGQGQPQHFGDGTRLSIL.

The chain joins TRBV12-3 or TRBV12-4 to TRBJ1-3; tentatively, D is TRBD1 (5 bases). Trimming pared 7 bases from V and 2 bases from J, leaving 9 bases between. The CDR3 is made up of 13 amino acids. CDR3 sequence reads: CASTWGAGNTIYF. CDR3 DNA sequence: TGTGCCAGCACCTGGGGGGCTGGAAACACCATATATTTT.

This clone was seen only once. This sequence joins TRBV20-1 and TRBJ1-4, with 7 bases aligning to TRBD1. The ends lost 3 bases at V and 0 bases at J; junction bases unmatched: 4. Germline V lookup: CDR1 DFQATT, CDR2 SNEGSKA (reference sequence). CDR3 length equals 15 residues. As DNA, the CDR3 is TGCAGTGCTAGTCGAGGGGGCCCAACTAATGAAAAACTGTTTTTT. It translates to CSASRGGPTNEKLFF.

CDR3 amino acids: CASSMDSSGNTIYF. The CDR3 DNA reads as TGCGCCAGCAGCATGGACAGCTCTGGAAACACCATATATTTT. The rearrangement uses TRBV5-1 and TRBJ1-3; D might be TRBD1 (6 bases). The CDR3 totals 14 residues. From germline, CDR1 is SGHRS and CDR2 YFSETQ. Trimming shortened V by 4 bases and J by 0 bases, and 8 bases separated the two germline ends.

The rearrangement links TRBV2 to TRBJ1-5; D perhaps matches TRBD1 (6 bases). Germline V gives CDR1 SNHLY, CDR2 FYNNEI. Trimming stripped 8 bases from V and 9 bases from J, with 20 bases between. There are 14 residues in the CDR3. The CDR3 DNA follows: TGTGCCAGCGAGGCCGACAGGTGGTCAGGGCCCCAGCATTTT. Translation: CASEADRWSGPQHF.

The chain is built from TRBV7-2 and TRBJ1-4; TRBD1 matches at 7 bases. CDR1 is SGHTA and CDR2 is FQGNSA in the germline V gene. Trimming at V came to 1 base and at J to 3 bases, leaving 5 bases not matched to a gene. The CDR3 consists of 16 residues. CDR3 DNA sequence: TGTGCCAGCAGCTTAGGGGGCGGGACAGCTAATGAAAAACTGTTTTTT. Protein: CASSLGGGTANEKLFF.

This chain connects TRBV7-6 to TRBJ2-7; the D gene is possibly TRBD2 (6 bases). Trimming left V 1 base short and J 3 bases short, with 13 bases between. The CDR3 contains 15 residues. CDR1 and CDR2 (germline): SGHVS, FNYEAQ. The CDR3 loop is CASSLGLAEGYEQYF. CDR3 DNA sequence: TGTGCCAGCAGCTTAGGGTTAGCGGAGGGCTACGAGCAGTACTTC.

This sequence joins TRBV4-1 and TRBJ2-1; maybe TRBD2 (6 bases). The CDR3 sequence is 14 residues long. Germline loops: CDR1 MGHRA, CDR2 YSYEKL. Trimming removed 3 bases from V and 6 bases from J, with 12 bases in between. CDR3 DNA: TGCGCCAGCAGCCAGGAGGGGAGTGGCAATGAGCAGTTCTTC. Translation gives CASSQEGSGNEQFF.